This is a list of T cell receptor beta chains from one sample in a study of blood T cell repertoires in COVID-19. The data were produced by immunoSEQ multiplex PCR, yet TCRdb's version contains in-frame clones alone and is incomplete. Of under 350,000 clones in the sample, 75% to 95% were seen once. Sequences were obtained from peripheral blood. Receptors originate from a woman in her twenties or thirties with COVID-19, enrolled during active disease. CDR3s include the opening cysteine and the closing phenylalanine or tryptophan. The D gene is left open where the match is weak. Only part of the rows carry a size: once, few, many, or a class if the clone is expanded.

D gene	V gene	J gene	CDR3 length	clone size	CDR3 protein	CDR3 DNA
TRBD2	TRBV7-2	TRBJ2-7	17	-	CASSFGALAGVANEQYF	TGTGCCAGCAGCTTTGGGGCCCTAGCGGGAGTCGCCAACGAGCAGTACTTC
TRBD1	TRBV6-5	TRBJ2-7	13	-	CASSWVRGNEQYF	TGTGCCAGCAGTTGGGTCAGGGGGAACGAGCAGTACTTC
TRBD2	TRBV28	TRBJ2-1	16	-	CASSPPGLAGVGEQFF	TGTGCCAGCAGCCCCCCGGGACTAGCGGGAGTTGGTGAGCAGTTCTTC
TRBD1	TRBV4-1	TRBJ1-3	15	-	CASSYAGGSGNTIYF	TGCGCCAGCAGTTATGCAGGGGGCTCTGGAAACACCATATATTTT
-	TRBV6-5	TRBJ2-7	13	-	CASSYSFPYEQYF	TGTGCCAGCAGTTACTCGTTTCCTTACGAGCAGTACTTC
TRBD1	TRBV28	TRBJ1-5	14	-	CASSGQQGHQPQHF	TGTGCCAGCAGCGGTCAACAGGGGCATCAGCCCCAGCATTTT
-	TRBV6-2/TRBV6-3	TRBJ1-6	13	-	CASSYIGDSPLHF	TGTGCCAGCAGTTACATCGGGGATTCACCCCTCCACTTT
TRBD1	TRBV5-6	TRBJ1-1	16	-	CASSLGGTGLNTEAFF	TGTGCCAGCAGCTTGGGGGGGACAGGGCTGAACACTGAAGCTTTCTTT
TRBD1	TRBV28	TRBJ1-2	14	once	CASSLDRGIGGYTF	TGTGCCAGCAGTCTTGACAGGGGCATAGGGGGCTACACCTTC
-	TRBV4-1	TRBJ1-5	15	-	CASSLTNGGLQPQHF	TGCGCCAGCAGCCTCACGAACGGTGGACTTCAGCCCCAGCATTTT
-	TRBV5-1	TRBJ2-7	14	-	CASSGQKSSYEQYF	TGCGCCAGCAGTGGACAGAAGAGCTCCTACGAGCAGTACTTC
-	TRBV7-9	TRBJ1-3	14	-	CASSSQGAGNTIYF	TGTGCCAGCAGCTCACAGGGAGCTGGAAACACCATATATTTT
-	TRBV19	TRBJ1-5	14	-	CASRRQNSNQPQHF	TGTGCCAGTAGGCGACAGAATAGCAATCAGCCCCAGCATTTT
-	TRBV5-1	TRBJ2-1	14	-	CASSFWDGSNEQFF	TGCGCCAGCAGCTTTTGGGACGGGAGCAATGAGCAGTTCTTC
-	TRBV4-2	TRBJ2-2	17	-	CASSQERVPANTGELFF	TGTGCCAGCAGCCAAGAGAGGGTTCCGGCTAACACCGGGGAGCTGTTTTTT
-	TRBV7-2	TRBJ2-1	15	-	CASSLVVIHHNEQFF	TGTGCCAGCAGCTTAGTTGTCATACACCACAATGAGCAGTTCTTC
-	TRBV5-5	TRBJ1-4	14	-	CASRNAGANEKLFF	TGTGCCAGCAGGAATGCAGGCGCAAATGAAAAACTGTTTTTT
TRBD2	TRBV3-1/TRBV3-2	TRBJ2-1	15	-	CASSPGTSGHNEQFF	TGTGCCAGCAGTCCCGGGACTAGTGGCCACAATGAGCAGTTCTTC
-	TRBV7-9	TRBJ1-1	13	-	CASSTKQGTEAFF	TGTGCCAGCAGCACAAAACAGGGTACTGAAGCTTTCTTT
TRBD1	TRBV5-1	TRBJ1-1	13	few	CASSTQGVTEAFF	TGCGCCAGCTCTACACAGGGGGTGACTGAAGCTTTCTTT
TRBD2	TRBV24-1	TRBJ2-1	17	once	CATSDTKLAGVFNEQFF	TGTGCCACCAGTGACACAAAACTAGCGGGAGTTTTTAATGAGCAGTTCTTC
-	TRBV29-1	TRBJ1-2	14	-	CSVEDGIGASGYTF	TGCAGCGTTGAAGACGGTATAGGGGCCAGTGGCTACACCTTC
TRBD2	TRBV5-6	TRBJ2-1	14	once	CASSFRAGEGEQFF	TGTGCCAGCAGCTTTCGAGCGGGAGAGGGTGAGCAGTTCTTC
-	TRBV19	TRBJ2-7	14	-	CASSIEGPVSEQYF	TGTGCCAGTAGTATAGAGGGCCCGGTCTCCGAGCAGTACTTC
TRBD2	TRBV9	TRBJ2-3	16	-	CASSVETSGSADTQYF	TGTGCCAGCAGCGTAGAAACTAGCGGGAGCGCAGATACGCAGTATTTT
TRBD1	TRBV10-3	TRBJ1-1	12	-	CATGTGDTEAFF	TGTGCCACCGGGACAGGGGACACTGAAGCTTTCTTT
-	TRBV10-2	TRBJ1-3	15	few	CASRGGTYSGNTIYF	TGCGCCAGCAGGGGCGGGACGTACTCTGGAAACACCATATATTTT
TRBD1	TRBV5-4	TRBJ1-1	13	-	CASSRQGYTEAFF	TGTGCCAGCAGCCGACAGGGATACACTGAAGCTTTCTTT
-	TRBV5-1	TRBJ1-2	13	few	CASSLAVGGGYTF	TGCGCCAGCAGCTTGGCCGTCGGAGGGGGCTACACCTTC
TRBD2	TRBV11-1	TRBJ2-7	16	-	CASSSSWLSGGYEQYF	TGTGCCAGCAGCTCGTCCTGGCTTAGCGGGGGTTACGAGCAGTACTTC
TRBD2	TRBV18	TRBJ2-1	15	-	CASSPLASGRDEQFF	TGTGCCAGCTCACCACTTGCTAGCGGGAGGGATGAGCAGTTCTTC
TRBD2	TRBV18	TRBJ2-1	16	once	CASSPMVGLAGEEQFF	TGTGCCAGCTCACCAATGGTGGGACTAGCGGGAGAAGAGCAGTTCTTC
TRBD2	TRBV6-1	TRBJ2-7	14	-	CASSDTSGSYEQYF	TGTGCCAGCAGTGACACTAGCGGCTCCTACGAGCAGTACTTC
TRBD2	TRBV13	TRBJ2-5	17	-	CASSSRLAGGSRETQYF	TGTGCCAGCAGCTCCCGACTAGCGGGAGGGTCTCGGGAGACCCAGTACTTC
-	TRBV2	TRBJ2-7	12	-	CASKAGFDEQYF	TGTGCCAGCAAGGCAGGGTTCGACGAGCAGTACTTC
-	TRBV24-1	TRBJ1-4	12	-	CATEIFGEKLFF	TGTGCCACCGAGATCTTCGGTGAAAAACTGTTTTTT
-	TRBV15	TRBJ2-7	13	-	CATSRDRGYEQYF	TGTGCCACCAGCAGAGATCGGGGGTACGAGCAGTACTTC
-	TRBV25-1	TRBJ2-2	13	-	CASTTPTGGELFF	TGTGCCAGCACGACACCGACAGGCGGGGAGCTGTTTTTT
TRBD2	TRBV9	TRBJ2-1	14	-	CASSPGLAEPEQFF	TGTGCCAGCAGCCCCGGACTAGCGGAACCTGAGCAGTTCTTC
-	TRBV25-1	TRBJ2-6	16	-	CASSEPTGTGANVLTF	TGTGCCAGCAGTGAACCTACAGGAACTGGGGCCAACGTCCTGACTTTC
-	TRBV18	TRBJ1-1	16	-	CASSPVRNRLGTEAFF	TGTGCCAGCTCACCTGTTCGGAACAGGCTGGGGACTGAAGCTTTCTTT
-	TRBV13	TRBJ1-1	16	once	CASSHTPDRMNTEAFF	TGTGCCAGCAGCCATACCCCTGACAGAATGAACACTGAAGCTTTCTTT
TRBD1	TRBV29-1	TRBJ2-1	15	-	CSVEDRDRAYNEQFF	TGCAGCGTTGAAGACCGGGACAGGGCCTACAATGAGCAGTTCTTC
TRBD1	TRBV7-8	TRBJ2-5	15	-	CASSFFQGQAETQYF	TGTGCCAGCAGTTTCTTTCAGGGACAGGCGGAGACCCAGTACTTC
TRBD2	TRBV7-2	TRBJ2-7	15	-	CASSFAGGLSYEQYF	TGTGCCAGCAGCTTTGCGGGAGGACTATCCTACGAGCAGTACTTC
TRBD1	TRBV6-2/TRBV6-3	TRBJ1-5	15	once	CASSPGQGSNQPQHF	TGTGCCAGCAGTCCCGGACAGGGAAGTAATCAGCCCCAGCATTTT
-	TRBV3-1/TRBV3-2	TRBJ1-4	14	-	CASSQRGANEKLFF	TGTGCCAGCAGCCAACGCGGTGCTAATGAAAAACTGTTTTTT
-	TRBV30	TRBJ1-1	13	-	CAWSWRGGTEAFF	TGTGCCTGGAGTTGGAGGGGAGGAACTGAAGCTTTCTTT
TRBD1	TRBV5-1	TRBJ2-7	14	-	CASSLRTGGHEQYF	TGCGCCAGCAGCTTGCGGACAGGGGGCCACGAGCAGTACTTC
-	TRBV28	TRBJ2-3	13	-	CASSLRALDTQYF	TGTGCCAGCAGTTTACGAGCCTTGGATACGCAGTATTTT
TRBD1	TRBV5-1	TRBJ1-2	14	-	CASSLGGTAYGYTF	TGCGCCAGCAGCTTGGGAGGGACAGCTTATGGCTACACCTTC
TRBD2	TRBV19	TRBJ2-7	13	-	CASRLAGAYEQYF	TGTGCCAGCAGACTAGCGGGAGCCTACGAGCAGTACTTC
-	TRBV10-1	TRBJ1-3	15	-	CASQEWTASGNTIYF	TGCGCCAGCCAAGAGTGGACAGCCTCTGGAAACACCATATATTTT
-	TRBV6-5	TRBJ2-1	15	once	CASKRQILHYNEQFF	TGTGCCAGCAAGCGTCAGATCCTTCACTACAATGAGCAGTTCTTC
TRBD2	TRBV5-4	TRBJ2-7	15	-	CASSLQLAGGAEQYF	TGTGCCAGCAGCTTACAACTAGCGGGAGGTGCCGAGCAGTACTTC
TRBD2	TRBV30	TRBJ2-5	16	-	CAWSVWTSGRTETQYF	TGTGCCTGGAGTGTATGGACTAGCGGGAGGACAGAGACCCAGTACTTC
-	TRBV29-1	TRBJ2-2	14	-	CSVDGAVSAGELFF	TGCAGCGTTGATGGGGCAGTAAGTGCCGGGGAGCTGTTTTTT
-	TRBV5-4	TRBJ2-2	14	-	CASRGSANTGELFF	TGTGCCAGCAGGGGGAGCGCGAACACCGGGGAGCTGTTTTTT